Following are 13 T cell receptor beta chains from one sample sequenced in a study of OX40 agonist ivuxolimab in advanced cancers. Data came from immunoSEQ multiplex PCR; TCRdb stores just in-frame clones and leaves some out. The table lists more than 65,000 clones, 65% to 80% of them singletons. The material sequenced was CD4+ or CD8+ T cells sorted from blood, taken in a trial of the OX40 agonist ivuxolimab. The receptors come from an adult with an advanced solid tumor such as melanoma, head and neck, liver or kidney cancer.

This rearrangement joins TRBV7-7 to TRBJ2-2; D not resolved. This CDR3 comprises 16 residues. The germline gives CDR1 SSHAT, CDR2 FNYEAQ (reference sequence). Trimming removed 1 base at V and 0 bases at J, with 9 bases between. The DNA for the CDR3 is TGTGCCAGCAGCTTAGTTCTACCATCGAACACCGGGGAGCTGTTTTTT. This gives the protein CASSLVLPSNTGELFF. The full variable domain, completed using reference TRBV7-7 and TRBJ2-2, is GAGVSQSPRYKVTKRGQDVTLRCDPISSHATLYWYQQALGQGPEFLTYFNYEAQPDKSGLPSDRFSAERPEGSISTLTIQRTEQRDSAMYRCASSLVLPSNTGELFFGEGSRLTVL.

The table lists this clone with a count of one. The V gene is TRBV10-1, the J gene TRBJ2-3; D uncertain. This CDR3 is 14 amino acids long. V dropped 8 bases and J dropped 2 bases, with 14 bases sitting between them. Germline V lookup: CDR1 WNHNN, CDR2 SYGVQD (reference sequence). CDR3 protein: CASSNFAITDTQYF. CDR3 bases: TGCGCCAGCTCTAACTTCGCCATCACAGATACGCAGTATTTT.

The J gene is TRBJ1-2, the V gene TRBV7-2, with TRBD1 matching over 7 bases. CDR3 length: 17 residues. Germline loops: CDR1 SGHTA, CDR2 FQGNSA. V was clipped by 3 bases and J by 3 bases; unmatched bases: 13. For the CDR3, the DNA is TGTGCCAGCAGCTTGAACCACCGACAGGGTACCGACTATGGCTACACCTTC. This sequence encodes CASSLNHRQGTDYGYTF.

The chain combines TRBV5-1 with TRBJ1-1, with TRBD1 identical over 9 bases. Trimming cost V 3 bases and J 2 bases; bases outside gene matches: 8. The CDR3 length is 16 residues. Germline lookup yields CDR1 SGHRS and CDR2 YFSETQ. CDR3 in DNA: TGCGCCAGCAGCTCCGTCCAGGACAGGGGAAACACTGAAGCTTTCTTT. Its protein product is CASSSVQDRGNTEAFF.

The V and J genes are TRBV6-1 and TRBJ1-5, with a possible D match to TRBD1 (6 bases). The CDR3 has 15 amino acids. The germline V and J ends were trimmed by 4 bases and 4 bases, with 14 bases remaining between them. Germline V gene sequence: CDR1 MNHNS, CDR2 SASEGT. The CDR3 nucleotides read TGTGCCAGCAGTGCCGACGGGACACGGAATCAGCCCCAGCATTTT. Amino acids: CASSADGTRNQPQHF.

DNA for the CDR3: TGCAGTACCCCAGGCAGCTATGGCTACACCTTC. Its protein is CSTPGSYGYTF. This chain links TRBV20-1 with TRBJ1-2; D uncertain. Trimming took 8 bases from V and 4 from J, leaving 11 bases between them. The CDR3 is made up of 11 amino acids. CDR1 and CDR2 (germline): DFQATT, SNEGSKA (reference sequence).

The rearrangement links TRBV9 to TRBJ2-3; D is tentatively TRBD1 or TRBD2 (7 bases each). Germline lookup yields CDR1 SGDLS and CDR2 YYNGEE. The CDR3 runs to 17 residues. Deletions cut 3 bases from V and 2 bases from J, with 19 bases between. This chain's CDR3 is CASSAKGAGAPTDTQYF. The DNA for the CDR3 is TGTGCCAGCAGCGCCAAGGGGGCGGGGGCTCCCACAGATACGCAGTATTTT.

The gene calls are TRBV6-5 and TRBJ1-2; a weak D match, TRBD1 (6 bases). The CDR3 covers 14 residues. Germline assignment: CDR1 MNHEY and CDR2 SVGAGI. V dropped 5 bases and J dropped 3 bases, with 13 bases sitting between them. The CDR3 region is CASSRLRTDYGYTF. The CDR3 DNA reads TGTGCCAGCAGTCGACTCAGGACAGACTATGGCTACACCTTC.

The rearrangement links TRBV10-1 to TRBJ2-7; D is undetermined. CDR1 WNHNN and CDR2 SYGVQD come from the germline V gene (reference sequence). There are 12 residues in the CDR3. Trimming took off 5 bases at V and 7 bases at J, with 12 bases between the two ends. The CDR3 region is CASSFGSAEQYF. CDR3 nucleotides: TGCGCCAGCAGTTTCGGGTCTGCTGAGCAGTACTTC.

The rearrangement uses TRBV2 and TRBJ1-3, with D maybe TRBD1 (5 bases). V was clipped by 6 bases and J by 4 bases, with 13 bases between them. Germline V lookup: CDR1 SNHLY, CDR2 FYNNEI. This CDR3 is 14 amino acids long. Here the CDR3 reads CASRPGTSGNTIYF. Written as DNA, the CDR3 is TGTGCCAGCAGGCCGGGGACTTCAGGAAACACCATATATTTT.

The V gene is TRBV2, the J gene TRBJ2-3; 7 nucleotides agree with TRBD1. The CDR3 has 15 residues. V was clipped by 5 bases and J by 4 bases; unmatched bases: 9. Germline V gene lookup returns CDR1 SNHLY and CDR2 FYNNEI. CDR3 loop: CASSKQGKSADTQYF. The CDR3 DNA follows: TGTGCCAGCAGTAAACAGGGGAAAAGCGCAGATACGCAGTATTTT. Variable domain in full (rest from reference TRBV2 and TRBJ2-3): EPEVTQTPSHQVTQMGQEVILRCVPISNHLYFYWYRQILGQKVEFLVSFYNNEISEKSEIFDDQFSVERPDGSNFTLKIRSTKLEDSAMYFCASSKQGKSADTQYFGPGTRLTVL.

Only a few counts were recorded for this clone. This sequence joins TRBV6-1 and TRBJ2-7; D perhaps matches TRBD1 (5 bases). Trimming shortened V by 4 bases and J by 2 bases, and 18 bases separated the two germline ends. This CDR3 spans 16 amino acids. Germline V gives CDR1 MNHNS, CDR2 SASEGT. CDR3 loop: CASSAPGSSGPYEQYF. The CDR3 coding sequence is TGTGCCAGCAGTGCCCCAGGGTCCTCTGGCCCCTACGAGCAGTACTTC.

The genes are TRBV5-1 and TRBJ2-5; 8 bases fit TRBD1. This CDR3 is built from 15 residues. V was pared by 0 bases and J by 4 bases, with 5 bases of the junction left unmatched. Germline V gives CDR1 SGHRS, CDR2 YFSETQ. CDR3 nucleotides: TGCGCCAGCAGCTTGGCCCAGGGGGCGGGAGAGACCCAGTACTTC. It translates to CASSLAQGAGETQYF.